This T cell receptor beta chain was recovered during a study of OX40 agonist ivuxolimab in advanced cancers. Whole-study context: The study reported partial responses in three patients: one hepatocellular carcinoma, two cutaneous melanoma.

For this clone: Its antigen is unknown.

The germline CDR1 and CDR2 sequences are MGHRA and YSYEKL. The V end lost 3 bases, the J end lost 1 base, and 12 bases lay between the germline ends. This CDR3 is 16 amino acids long. The assay was immunoSEQ multiplex PCR, and TCRdb's table has in-frame clones only and misses some. Of about 95,000 clones in the sample, approximately 85% were seen once. General study findings and limits: On average, CD8+ T cells showed a greater number of expanded clones than CD4+. What antigens the expanded peripheral T cells recognized was never established. Clonal expansion by week 6 occurred in CD4+ and CD8+ blood T cells (at 0.1 to 3.0 mg/kg).

This clonotype originated in an adult with an advanced solid tumor such as melanoma, head and neck, liver or kidney cancer. The chain links TRBV4-1 to TRBJ1-4; D is perhaps TRBD1 (5 bases). The sample was CD4+ or CD8+ T cells sorted from blood, taken in a trial of the OX40 agonist ivuxolimab. This CDR3 reads CASSHPAGGTNEKLFF. The CDR3 DNA is TGCGCCAGCAGCCACCCGGCGGGGGGAACTAATGAAAAACTGTTTTTT.